A selection of T cell receptor beta chains follows, all from one sample in a study of PD-1 blockade in classical Hodgkin lymphoma. Clones were sequenced by immunoSEQ multiplex PCR, and TCRdb holds only the in-frame ones, with some missing. The sample has approximately 12,000 clones; approximately 84% are singletons. The sequences come from peripheral blood mononuclear cells (PBMCs), collected before the second cycle of nivolumab. Receptors were obtained from a human donor with classical Hodgkin lymphoma. CDR3s include the opening cysteine and the closing phenylalanine or tryptophan. The D gene is left open where the match is weak. Clone size is stated in some rows and not others, as once, few, many or a class when expanded.

-	TRBV30	TRBJ1-1	-	CAWSVTVDTEAFF	TGTGCCTGGAGTGTAACCGTCGACACTGAAGCTTTCTTT
-	TRBV5-1	TRBJ2-7	once	CASSAFTGGARAGTYEQYF	TGCGCCAGCAGCGCGTTCACTGGGGGCGCTCGGGCCGGAACCTACGAGCAGTACTTC
-	TRBV6-5	TRBJ1-1	-	CASMRGQNTEAFF	TGTGCCAGCATGAGGGGCCAGAACACTGAAGCTTTCTTT
-	TRBV7-2	TRBJ2-3	-	CASSLMYGLDTQYF	TGTGCCAGCAGCTTGATGTATGGTTTGGATACGCAGTATTTT
-	TRBV28	TRBJ2-7	-	CASSSFYEQYF	TGTGCCAGCAGTTCCTTTTACGAGCAGTACTTC
-	TRBV19	TRBJ2-7	-	CASSITKSGEQYF	TGTGCCAGTAGTATTACCAAATCGGGTGAGCAGTACTTC
-	TRBV9	TRBJ2-1	-	CASSVATLNEQFF	TGTGCCAGCAGCGTAGCTACTCTGAATGAGCAGTTCTTC
TRBD1	TRBV7-2	TRBJ2-3	once	CASSLGTGQKTDTQYF	TGTGCCAGCAGCTTAGGGACAGGCCAGAAGACAGATACGCAGTATTTT
-	TRBV30	TRBJ1-1	-	CAWRKASGTEAFF	TGTGCCTGGAGGAAGGCCTCGGGCACTGAAGCTTTCTTT
TRBD2	TRBV30	TRBJ2-3	-	CAWGRDGRSTDTQYF	TGTGCCTGGGGCCGGGACGGGAGGAGCACAGATACGCAGTATTTT
TRBD2	TRBV5-1	TRBJ2-1	-	CASRPSGSYNEQFF	TGCGCCAGCAGGCCTAGCGGGAGTTACAATGAGCAGTTCTTC
TRBD2	TRBV2	TRBJ2-2	-	CASRSGRATGELFF	TGTGCCAGCAGGAGCGGGAGAGCGACCGGGGAGCTGTTTTTT
-	TRBV21-1	TRBJ2-5	few	CASCLRGGLETQYF	TGTGCCAGCTGCCTGCGGGGGGGACTTGAGACCCAGTACTTC
-	TRBV11-2	TRBJ2-4	-	CASSLDYWGIQYF	TGTGCCAGCAGCTTAGATTACTGGGGCATTCAGTACTTC
-	TRBV7-9	TRBJ2-7	-	CASSLITSEQYF	TGTGCCAGCAGCTTAATTACCTCCGAGCAGTACTTC
-	TRBV5-1	TRBJ1-2	-	CASSLEGRNYGYTF	TGCGCCAGCAGCTTGGAGGGCCGCAACTATGGCTACACCTTC
-	TRBV5-4	TRBJ2-5	-	CASSITGTFGETQYF	TGTGCCAGCAGCATCACCGGGACATTTGGAGAGACCCAGTACTTC
-	TRBV5-5	TRBJ2-5	-	CASSLGPNQETQYF	TGTGCCAGCAGCTTGGGTCCGAACCAAGAGACCCAGTACTTC
TRBD1	TRBV2	TRBJ1-4	-	CASNRGSEKLFF	TGTGCCAGCAACAGGGGTAGTGAAAAACTGTTTTTT
-	TRBV11-1	TRBJ2-1	-	CASSLDWANEQFF	TGTGCCAGCAGCTTAGACTGGGCTAATGAGCAGTTCTTC
-	TRBV28	TRBJ2-7	few	CASSGGGLSPHEQYF	TGTGCCAGCAGTGGGGGGGGGCTTTCTCCCCACGAGCAGTACTTC
-	TRBV7-6	TRBJ2-7	-	CASSSPDSSYEQYF	TGTGCCAGCAGCTCACCGGATAGCTCCTACGAGCAGTACTTC
-	TRBV25-1	TRBJ2-3	-	CASSEYGGGGADTQYF	TGTGCCAGCAGTGAATATGGAGGAGGGGGGGCTGATACGCAGTATTTT
-	TRBV19	TRBJ2-1	-	CASRERRSSYNEQFF	TGTGCCAGCCGTGAGAGGCGGAGCTCCTACAATGAGCAGTTCTTC
TRBD2	TRBV10-2	TRBJ2-7	-	CASRGSTSGGVEQYF	TGCGCCAGCAGGGGGTCGACTAGCGGGGGAGTGGAGCAGTACTTC
TRBD1	TRBV12-5	TRBJ2-3	-	CASGSSTGVQVDTQYF	TGTGCTAGTGGTTCCTCGACAGGGGTACAGGTAGATACGCAGTATTTT
TRBD1	TRBV7-8	TRBJ2-2	-	CASSRKQGLTRELFF	TGTGCCAGCAGCCGGAAACAGGGGTTAACACGGGAGCTGTTTTTT
-	TRBV27	TRBJ2-2	-	CASSSDGANTGELFF	TGTGCCAGCAGTTCGGACGGAGCGAACACCGGGGAGCTGTTTTTT
-	TRBV27	TRBJ2-3	-	CASSLSRHTDTQYF	TGTGCCAGCAGTTTATCGAGGCACACAGATACGCAGTATTTT
TRBD2	TRBV4-1	TRBJ2-1	-	CASSQGDGLAYNEQFF	TGCGCCAGCAGCCAAGGAGATGGACTAGCTTACAATGAGCAGTTCTTC
-	TRBV2	TRBJ2-3	-	CASSEALVDTQYF	TGTGCCAGCAGTGAAGCGTTGGTGGATACGCAGTATTTT
-	TRBV27	TRBJ2-7	once	CASSSLIHKYEQYF	TGTGCCAGCAGTTCCCTGATACACAAATACGAGCAGTACTTC
-	TRBV6-5	TRBJ1-3	-	CASSMWTAGNTIYF	TGTGCCAGCAGTATGTGGACTGCTGGAAACACCATATATTTT
TRBD1	TRBV5-6	TRBJ2-7	-	CASSWAGTGFYEQYF	TGTGCCAGCAGCTGGGCCGGGACAGGGTTTTACGAGCAGTACTTC
-	TRBV19	TRBJ1-1	-	CAGTQGFVNTEAFF	TGTGCCGGCACTCAGGGGTTTGTGAACACTGAAGCTTTCTTT
-	TRBV19	TRBJ2-7	-	CASSGYKYEQYF	TGTGCCAGTAGTGGGTACAAGTACGAGCAGTACTTC
-	TRBV27	TRBJ2-7	-	CASSWTPNYEQYF	TGTGCCAGCAGTTGGACACCAAACTACGAGCAGTACTTC
-	TRBV5-6	TRBJ1-1	-	CASSFDHRAFLGTEAFF	TGTGCCAGCAGCTTTGACCACAGGGCCTTCCTGGGGACTGAAGCTTTCTTT
-	TRBV28	TRBJ1-2	-	CASSWVGYGYTF	TGTGCCAGCAGTTGGGTGGGCTATGGCTACACCTTC
-	TRBV7-8	TRBJ2-7	-	CASRPPLDRAYEQYF	TGTGCCAGCAGACCCCCGCTGGACAGAGCCTACGAGCAGTACTTC
-	TRBV15	TRBJ2-5	-	CATSRGDSDQETQYF	TGTGCCACCAGCAGGGGGGACTCCGACCAAGAGACCCAGTACTTC
TRBD1	TRBV4-2	TRBJ1-2	-	CASSQAHGTGGNGYTF	TGTGCCAGCAGCCAGGCCCATGGCACAGGGGGCAACGGCTACACCTTC
-	TRBV15	TRBJ2-7	-	CATSRVVRSYEQYF	TGTGCCACCAGCAGAGTCGTCAGATCCTACGAGCAGTACTTC
TRBD2	TRBV7-9	TRBJ2-1	-	CASSFVASGSLNEQFF	TGTGCCAGCAGCTTTGTGGCTAGCGGGAGTTTGAATGAGCAGTTCTTC
TRBD1	TRBV18	TRBJ2-3	-	CASSLDRGTDTQYF	TGTGCCAGCTCACTGGACAGGGGGACAGATACGCAGTATTTT
TRBD1	TRBV4-2	TRBJ1-1	-	CASSQASRQGVGTEAFF	TGTGCCAGCAGCCAAGCCAGCCGACAGGGTGTTGGCACTGAAGCTTTCTTT
-	TRBV12-1	TRBJ2-7	-	CASSFAGLAGGKSSYEQYF	TGTGCCAGCAGCTTTGCCGGCCTAGCGGGAGGAAAGAGCTCCTACGAGCAGTACTTC
TRBD1	TRBV6-6	TRBJ1-4	-	CASSSGTGATNEKLFF	TGTGCCAGCAGCTCCGGGACAGGTGCAACTAATGAAAAACTGTTTTTT
-	TRBV11-2	TRBJ2-3	-	CASSLVTGITDTQYF	TGTGCCAGCAGCTTAGTCACGGGAATCACAGATACGCAGTATTTT
-	TRBV7-9	TRBJ2-1	-	CASSGRDGSSYNEQFF	TGTGCCAGCAGCGGACGGGACGGCAGCTCCTACAATGAGCAGTTCTTC